Listed below are T cell receptor beta chains from one sample, sequenced in a study of follicular helper T cells after annual influenza vaccination. Sequencing used immunoSEQ multiplex PCR; TCRdb keeps in-frame clones, though not all of them. The table includes about 14,000 clones, roughly 81% detected once. The sample in question was CXCR5- memory CD4+ T cells sorted from blood, obtained on the day of influenza vaccination. These receptors all come from an adult who received the influenza vaccine. The CDR3 runs from the conserved cysteine through the conserved F or W. A D gene is named only where the DNA matches it firmly. Expanded clones are given a class, and other clones once, few, many or no size at all.

clone_size j_call v_call d_call cdr3_aa cdr3_nt
. TRBJ1-6 TRBV6-5 . CASTRVFQDSPLHF TGTGCCAGCACCAGGGTCTTCCAGGATTCACCCCTCCACTTT
few TRBJ1-2 TRBV10-3 . CAISESVGFNYGYTF TGTGCCATCAGTGAGTCTGTAGGCTTCAACTATGGCTACACCTTC
once TRBJ2-1 TRBV5-1 TRBD2 CASSLTAGGYNEQFF TGCGCCAGCAGCTTGACAGCGGGGGGCTACAATGAGCAGTTCTTC
once TRBJ2-4 TRBV2 . CASKARVANIQYF TGTGCCAGCAAGGCCCGGGTCGCAAACATTCAGTACTTC
once TRBJ1-1 TRBV11-2 . CASSLAPRGGRETEAFF TGTGCCAGCAGCTTAGCTCCCAGGGGAGGTCGAGAGACTGAAGCTTTCTTT
few TRBJ1-6 TRBV30 TRBD1 CAWSVRDRDNSPLHF TGTGCCTGGAGTGTCCGGGACAGGGACAATTCACCCCTCCACTTT
. TRBJ1-2 TRBV28 . CASSVNSANYGYTF TGTGCCAGCAGCGTGAACAGCGCAAACTATGGCTACACCTTC
. TRBJ1-2 TRBV7-2 TRBD1 CASSPSGTGGLSGYTF TGTGCCAGCAGCCCCAGTGGGACAGGGGGTTTGAGTGGCTACACCTTC
once TRBJ1-5 TRBV5-1 . CASSPGAGYSNQPQHF TGCGCCAGCAGCCCTGGGGCGGGATATAGCAATCAGCCCCAGCATTTT
once TRBJ1-3 TRBV11-2 . CASSFGSSGNTIYF TGTGCCAGCAGCTTCGGGTCTTCTGGAAACACCATATATTTT
. TRBJ2-7 TRBV5-5 . CASSSTSLEQYF TGTGCCAGCAGCTCGACTAGTTTGGAGCAGTACTTC
. TRBJ2-7 TRBV19 . CASSPQSGMRSREQYF TGTGCCAGTAGTCCTCAATCCGGGATGAGATCGCGCGAGCAGTACTTC
. TRBJ1-2 TRBV2 . CASSRGNYGYTF TGTGCCAGCAGTCGGGGGAACTATGGCTACACCTTC
. TRBJ2-7 TRBV11-2 . CASSFIPYEQYF TGTGCCAGCAGCTTCATCCCCTACGAGCAGTACTTC
. TRBJ2-2 TRBV15 TRBD2 CATSPHPVLTSGGLGELFF TGTGCCACCAGCCCGCACCCCGTATTGACTAGCGGGGGGCTCGGGGAGCTGTTTTTT
. TRBJ2-5 TRBV6-5 . CASSYLGTQYF TGTGCCAGCAGTTACTTGGGGACCCAGTACTTC
once TRBJ1-2 TRBV28 TRBD1 CASRGDRELYGYTF TGTGCCAGCAGGGGGGACAGGGAACTGTACGGCTACACCTTC
. TRBJ1-4 TRBV28 . CASRGEKLFF TGTGCCAGCAGGGGGGAAAAACTGTTTTTT
. TRBJ2-2 TRBV5-1 . CASSSQRTGELFF TGCGCCAGCAGCTCTCAAAGGACCGGGGAGCTGTTTTTT
. TRBJ1-6 TRBV27 . CASSSIYRQSSYNSPLHF TGTGCCAGCAGTTCTATCTACCGACAGAGCTCCTATAATTCACCCCTCCACTTT
. TRBJ1-1 TRBV28 . CASRRTAINTEAFF TGTGCCAGCAGGAGGACAGCTATCAACACTGAAGCTTTCTTT
. TRBJ2-5 TRBV7-2 TRBD2 CASRSKKRGGEQETQYF TGTGCCAGCAGATCGAAAAAGCGGGGGGGAGAACAAGAGACCCAGTACTTC
once TRBJ1-4 TRBV18 . CASSPTQVPTNEKLFF TGTGCCAGCTCACCCACACAGGTTCCAACTAATGAAAAACTGTTTTTT
. TRBJ1-1 TRBV7-9 . CASSPEGGTEAFF TGTGCCAGCAGCCCCGAGGGTGGGACAGAAGCTTTCTTT
. TRBJ1-4 TRBV5-1 TRBD1 CASSLVGTGAEKLFF TGCGCCAGCAGCTTGGTCGGGACAGGGGCCGAAAAACTGTTTTTT
. TRBJ1-1 TRBV5-1 TRBD1 CATRGQGGETFF TGCGCCACCCGAGGACAGGGTGGGGAAACTTTCTTT
. TRBJ1-2 TRBV5-4 . CASSTDRLHGYTF TGTGCCAGCAGCACCGACAGGTTACATGGCTACACCTTC
. TRBJ1-4 TRBV28 TRBD1 CASSGGRGRLEKLFF TGTGCCAGCAGTGGCGGGAGGGGGCGCCTCGAAAAACTGTTTTTT
. TRBJ2-7 TRBV7-9 TRBD1 CASSPLSQDRVSYEQYF TGTGCCAGCAGCCCGCTTAGTCAGGACAGGGTATCGTACGAGCAGTACTTC
. TRBJ2-5 TRBV2 TRBD1 CASRVLGQGPRTQYF TGTGCCAGCAGAGTACTCGGACAGGGCCCTAGGACCCAGTACTTC
. TRBJ1-1 TRBV6-6 . CASSYSRGYANTEAFF TGTGCCAGCAGTTACTCAAGGGGCTATGCGAACACTGAAGCTTTCTTT
few TRBJ1-5 TRBV18 TRBD1 CASSPKQGAGNQPQHF TGTGCCAGCTCACCAAAACAGGGGGCGGGCAATCAGCCCCAGCATTTT
. TRBJ2-3 TRBV5-1 TRBD2 CASRFNREGDTQYF TGCGCCAGCAGATTTAATAGGGAGGGAGATACGCAGTATTTT
. TRBJ2-5 TRBV29-1 TRBD2 CSARLAGGEETQYF TGCAGCGCAAGACTAGCGGGGGGAGAAGAGACCCAGTACTTC
. TRBJ1-5 TRBV2 . CASSETGISNQPQHF TGTGCCAGCAGCGAAACAGGAATTAGCAATCAGCCCCAGCATTTT
. TRBJ2-7 TRBV21-1 . CASSKSRGRESYEQYF TGTGCCAGCAGCAAAAGCAGGGGGAGGGAGTCATACGAGCAGTACTTC
. TRBJ1-5 TRBV2 TRBD1 CASSGGQAQPQHF TGTGCCAGCAGTGGTGGACAGGCTCAGCCCCAGCATTTT
. TRBJ2-3 TRBV9 . CASSAPSTDTQYF TGTGCCAGCAGCGCCCCTAGCACAGATACGCAGTATTTT
once TRBJ2-2 TRBV30 TRBD2 CAWSAGAEGLLTGELFF TGTGCCTGGAGTGCCGGCGCGGAGGGACTACTCACCGGGGAGCTGTTTTTT
. TRBJ1-3 TRBV2 . CASSVQGSGNTIYF TGTGCCAGCAGTGTTCAGGGGTCTGGAAACACCATATATTTT
. TRBJ2-1 TRBV27 . CASSLSIVLGGPYNEQFF TGTGCCAGCAGTTTATCGATAGTTCTTGGCGGCCCTTACAATGAGCAGTTCTTC
once TRBJ2-1 TRBV27 . CASSLGTFSSYNEQFF TGTGCCAGCAGTTTAGGGACTTTCAGCTCCTACAATGAGCAGTTCTTC
. TRBJ2-5 TRBV28 TRBD2 CASTPSASGGGETQYF TGTGCCAGCACCCCGTCGGCTAGCGGGGGTGGAGAGACCCAGTACTTC
. TRBJ1-4 TRBV30 . CAWSVTGKGGTNEKLFF TGTGCCTGGAGTGTAACGGGTAAAGGCGGAACTAATGAAAAACTGTTTTTT
. TRBJ2-7 TRBV15 . CATSRDGSYEQYF TGTGCCACCAGCAGAGACGGGAGTTACGAGCAGTACTTC
. TRBJ2-2 TRBV5-1 . CASSLAAAGELFF TGCGCCAGCAGCTTGGCTGCGGCCGGGGAGCTGTTTTTT
. TRBJ1-1 TRBV6-5 . CASSTTLNTEAFF TGTGCCAGCAGTACCACACTGAACACTGAAGCTTTCTTT
. TRBJ2-5 TRBV7-8 . CASSPSGTETQYF TGTGCCAGCAGCCCCAGTGGTACAGAGACCCAGTACTTC
. TRBJ1-1 TRBV28 . CASSLWGATEAFF TGTGCCAGCAGTTTGTGGGGGGCCACTGAAGCTTTCTTT
. TRBJ1-4 TRBV2 TRBD1 CASRGQGAPNEKLFF TGTGCCAGCAGGGGACAGGGGGCCCCTAATGAAAAACTGTTTTTT
. TRBJ2-5 TRBV11-2 TRBD1 CASSTLDRDQETQYF TGTGCCAGCAGCACTCTGGACAGGGACCAAGAGACCCAGTACTTC
few TRBJ2-7 TRBV11-2 TRBD2 CASSLDRTSVPYEQYF TGTGCCAGCAGCTTAGATAGGACTAGCGTCCCCTACGAGCAGTACTTC
. TRBJ2-1 TRBV9 TRBD2 CASSATSGGSNEQFF TGTGCCAGCAGCGCGACTAGCGGGGGTAGCAATGAGCAGTTCTTC